These 8 T cell receptor beta chains share one sample of origin, sequenced in a study of T-cell memory formation after mild COVID-19. From the 5' RACE reads, TCRdb called clonotypes with MiXCR, one entry per CDR3 protein. The sample carries roughly 80,000 distinct CDR3 sequences, approximately 15% recorded once. The sample was PBMCs or a T cell subset sorted from them (not recorded which). These receptors came from an adult woman who had mild COVID-19 (a few samples of this study predate the infection). Cell type and time point are not known.

The chain links TRBV25-1 to TRBJ1-1; 7 positions match TRBD1. CDR1 and CDR2 from the germline V gene are MGHDK and SYGVNS. V gave up 3 bases and J gave up 12 bases; unmatched junction bases: 7. The CDR3 is 12 residues long. CDR3 coding DNA: TGTGCCAGCAGTGATCGACAGGGTTGGACTTTCTTT. Translating gives CASSDRQGWTFF.

In this sample, this clonotype turned up many times. The rearrangement joins TRBV29-1 to TRBJ2-7, with D maybe TRBD1 (5 bases). Germline V gives CDR1 SQVTM, CDR2 ANQGSEA. The germline V and J ends were trimmed by 4 bases and 5 bases, with 18 bases remaining between them. The CDR3 has 14 residues. For the CDR3, the DNA is TGCAGCGTTGGATGGGGCAGGCTCCAGGACGAGCAGTACTTC. As protein: CSVGWGRLQDEQYF.

This clonotype turned up a few times. Here the CDR3 reads CASSHGPGTGTNEQYF. Written as DNA, the CDR3 is TGCGCCAGCAGCCACGGCCCCGGGACAGGGACCAACGAGCAGTACTTC. This sequence joins TRBV4-1 and TRBJ2-7; 9 bases match TRBD1. Trimming removed 3 bases from V and 5 bases from J; junction bases left unmatched: 11. This CDR3 is 16 amino acids long. CDR1 is MGHRA and CDR2 is YSYEKL in the germline V gene.

This clonotype was seen more than once but under ten times. This rearrangement joins TRBV4-2 to TRBJ2-5; the match to TRBD2 covers 13 bases. The CDR3 totals 17 residues. J was trimmed by 3 bases and V by 4 bases; bases with no gene match: 8. Germline V gene sequence: CDR1 LGHNA, CDR2 YNFKEQ. The CDR3 loop reads CASSLGLAGVGKETQYF. The CDR3, as DNA: TGTGCCAGCAGCCTCGGACTAGCGGGAGTAGGTAAAGAGACCCAGTACTTC.

The chain recombines TRBV6-4 with TRBJ2-2, with D unresolved. Deletions cut 2 bases from V and 8 bases from J, with 9 bases between. The germline CDR1 and CDR2 sequences are MRHNA and SNTAGT. The CDR3 spans 13 residues. The CDR3 is CASSDRIWGELFF. The CDR3 DNA sequence: TGTGCCAGCAGTGACCGAATTTGGGGGGAGCTGTTTTTT.

A few counts support this clonotype. The chain has TRBV15 and TRBJ2-3, with a possible D match to TRBD2 (5 bases). The CDR3 has 13 amino acids. Trimming removed 8 bases at V and 1 base at J, with 10 bases between. The germline V gene encodes CDR1 LNHNV and CDR2 YYDKDF (reference sequence). The CDR3 loop is CATGKGGTDTQYF. The CDR3 DNA reads TGTGCCACCGGAAAGGGAGGCACAGATACGCAGTATTTT.

This clonotype was detected ten times or more. The gene calls are TRBV7-8 and TRBJ2-2, with D hard to call. The CDR3 is 15 residues long. Looked up from germline, CDR1 is SGHVS and CDR2 is FQNEAQ. Trimming cost V 0 bases and J 4 bases, with 9 bases left between them. The CDR3, as DNA: TGTGCCAGCAGCTTAGCGCGGATGGGCACCGGGGAGCTGTTTTTT. Translating gives CASSLARMGTGELFF.

This clonotype was counted a single time. The V and J genes are TRBV19 and TRBJ2-7, with a possible D match to TRBD1 (6 bases). Trimming shortened V by 3 bases and J by 4 bases, and 13 bases separated the two germline ends. Germline values: CDR1 LNHDA, CDR2 SQIVND (reference sequence). The CDR3 is made up of 14 amino acids. The CDR3 DNA is TGTGCCAGTAGTATCTCATGGGGGCGATACGAGCAGTACTTC. Protein product: CASSISWGRYEQYF.